This TCR beta chain came from a study of cytomegalovirus exposure and HLA in healthy donors. PCR amplification relied on 60 Vbeta primers (plus 13 Jbeta primers). Some clones are missing from TCRdb's copy, which holds only in-frame ones; the method was immunoSEQ multiplex PCR. The repertoire includes 150,000 to 200,000 clones, 68% of them detected once, and around 3% sits in the top ten. This CDR3 contains 17 residues. Germline CDR1 reads SGHTA; CDR2 reads FQGNSA. Losses at the gene ends were 6 bases for V and 5 bases for J; bases not matched to a gene: 11. Details on this clone: Its specificity is not known.

Likely unrecorded immune exposures existed in these nominally healthy donors. Study-wide findings and caveats: Near-uniform donor sequencing depth was presumed by presence/absence analyses. In a later analysis, at a false discovery rate of 0.05, approximately 15,000 TCR beta sequences matched HLA alleles. Immune exposure data for these donors was limited to CMV serostatus.

This chain uses TRBV7-2 with TRBJ2-3; 13 nucleotides match TRBD2. Sequenced sample: PBMCs. The source is a middle-aged woman in good health and CMV-seropositive. CDR3 DNA sequence: TGTGCCAGCAGGACTCCGGGACTAGCGGGATTGGGAGATACGCAGTATTTT. It encodes CASRTPGLAGLGDTQYF.